The table lists the clone carrying this TCR beta chain with many counts. Its antigen is unknown. This sample stems from a study of CD8 T cells in ankylosing spondylitis. Germline V gene data show CDR1 as MGHRA and CDR2 as YSYEKL. This CDR3 region has 12 residues. V was cut by 1 base and J by 5 bases, with 3 bases left in between. Notes on the study in general: Matched synovial fluid from ankylosing spondylitis patients was reported to be enriched for disease-linked clones.

Making the TCR beta libraries involved quantitative 5'-RACE with molecular barcodes. Using its own MiXCR run on the 5' RACE reads, TCRdb lists one record per CDR3 protein. The sample comprises around 250,000 distinct CDR3 sequences, about 10% of which are singletons, and around 6.5% rests with the top ten. The sequence derives from a male donor with ankylosing spondylitis or in good health (not recorded which). V is TRBV4-1 and J is TRBJ2-1; no firm D call. The specimen sequenced was blood, either unsorted or a sorted T cell fraction (not recorded which). The CDR3 loop reads CASSQVDNEQFF. The CDR3 DNA sequence: TGCGCCAGCAGCCAAGTAGACAATGAGCAGTTCTTC.